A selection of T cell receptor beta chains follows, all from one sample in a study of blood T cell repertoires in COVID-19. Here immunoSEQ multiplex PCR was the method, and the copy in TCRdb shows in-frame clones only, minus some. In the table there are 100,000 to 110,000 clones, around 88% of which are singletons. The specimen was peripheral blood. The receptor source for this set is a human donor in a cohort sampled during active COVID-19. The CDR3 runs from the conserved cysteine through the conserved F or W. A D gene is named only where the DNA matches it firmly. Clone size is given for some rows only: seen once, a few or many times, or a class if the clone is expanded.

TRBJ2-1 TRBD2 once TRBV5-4 TGTGCCAGCAGCTCCGGGACTAGAAGCTACAATGAGCAGTTCTTC CASSSGTRSYNEQFF
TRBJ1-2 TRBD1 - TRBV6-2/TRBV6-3 TGTGCCAGCAGTTCTTCCGGGACAGACCACTATGGCTACACCTTC CASSSSGTDHYGYTF
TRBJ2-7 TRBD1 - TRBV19 TGTGCCAGTAAAGGGACAGGGGCAATCTCCGAGCAGTACTTC CASKGTGAISEQYF
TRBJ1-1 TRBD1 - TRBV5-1 TGCGCCAGCAGCCTCGACAGGGGGGCGAACACTGAAGCTTTCTTT CASSLDRGANTEAFF
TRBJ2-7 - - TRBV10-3 TGTGCCATCAGTGAGTCGGGCCCCCACGAGCAGTACTTC CAISESGPHEQYF
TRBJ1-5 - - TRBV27 TGTGCCAGCAGTCCCCGCCCCGACAGGAGATATAGCAATCAGCCCCAGCATTTT CASSPRPDRRYSNQPQHF
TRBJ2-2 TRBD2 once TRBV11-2 TGTGCCAGCGATAGACTAGCGGGCACCGGGGAGCTGTTTTTT CASDRLAGTGELFF
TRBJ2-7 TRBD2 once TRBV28 TGTGCCAGCAGTTTCCTTGGGTTAGCGAGGGAGGGAGAGCAGTACTTC CASSFLGLAREGEQYF
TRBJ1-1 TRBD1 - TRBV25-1 TGTGCCAGCAGTGATTGGTTGGCAGGGGGCGAGACTGAAGCTTTCTTT CASSDWLAGGETEAFF
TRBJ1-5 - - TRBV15 TGTGCCACCAGCAGCCCGGGGGTAGCAGGACGGCAGCCCCAGCATTTT CATSSPGVAGRQPQHF
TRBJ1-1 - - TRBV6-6 TGTGCCAGCAGCCGACAAAACACTGAAGCTTTCTTT CASSRQNTEAFF
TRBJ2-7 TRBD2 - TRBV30 TGTGCCTGGGGTCTCAGGGGGGCGGGAGGGCCTTACGAGCAGTACTTC CAWGLRGAGGPYEQYF
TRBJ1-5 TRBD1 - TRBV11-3 TGTGCCAGCAGCACCCGGGACAGGGGGCCGGCAAGCAATCAGCCCCAGCATTTT CASSTRDRGPASNQPQHF
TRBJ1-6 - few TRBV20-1 TGCAGTGCTAGTCCCCCTGGCCCAAATTCACCCCTCCACTTT CSASPPGPNSPLHF
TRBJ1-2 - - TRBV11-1 TGTGCCAGCAGCGCCCTTAGAGGCGGCCCTCTCTATGGCTACACCTTC CASSALRGGPLYGYTF
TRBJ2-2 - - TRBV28 TGTGCCAGCAGTTACGGGGGTAACACCGGGGAGCTGTTTTTT CASSYGGNTGELFF
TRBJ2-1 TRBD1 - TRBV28 TGTGCCACCCCAGGGGACAGCTACAATGAGCAGTTCTTC CATPGDSYNEQFF
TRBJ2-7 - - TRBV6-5 TGTGCCAGCAGTTACGGGAGCGAGCAGTACTTC CASSYGSEQYF
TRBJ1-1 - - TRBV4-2 TGTGCCAGCAGCCAGTACAGGGTGGGGAACACTGAAGCTTTCTTT CASSQYRVGNTEAFF
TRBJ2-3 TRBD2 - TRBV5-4 TGTGCCAGCAGCGTAGCGGGAGCTAGCACAGATACGCAGTATTTT CASSVAGASTDTQYF
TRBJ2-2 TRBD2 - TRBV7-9 TGTGCCAGCAGCTTAGAGGCGGGAGGTAACACCGGGGAGCTGTTTTTT CASSLEAGGNTGELFF
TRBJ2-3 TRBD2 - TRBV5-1 TGCGCCAGCAGCCCGGGGACTAGCGGTCGCACAGATACGCAGTATTTT CASSPGTSGRTDTQYF
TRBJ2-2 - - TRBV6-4 TGTGCCAGCAGCCTTGACTCTACCGGGGAGCTGTTTTTT CASSLDSTGELFF
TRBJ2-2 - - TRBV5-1 TGCGCCAGCAGCTTGGCCGTTGGGGGGATCGGGGAGCTGTTTTTT CASSLAVGGIGELFF
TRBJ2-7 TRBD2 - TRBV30 TGTGCCTGGAGAAAAATACTAGCGGGAGGCTACGAGCAGTACTTC CAWRKILAGGYEQYF
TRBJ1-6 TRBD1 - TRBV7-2 TGTGCCAGCAGCCGCGACAGGGATTCACCCCTCCACTTT CASSRDRDSPLHF
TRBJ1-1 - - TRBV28 TGTGCCAGCAGTTTCCCACGGAACCCCGGTCAAGGCGGCACTGAAGCTTTCTTT CASSFPRNPGQGGTEAFF
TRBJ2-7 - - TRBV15 TGTGCCACCAGCGAAAGAGGCGAGCAGTACTTC CATSERGEQYF
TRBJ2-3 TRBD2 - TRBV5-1 TGCGCCAGCAGCTGGGGCGGGAGGGCCGCAGATACGCAGTATTTT CASSWGGRAADTQYF
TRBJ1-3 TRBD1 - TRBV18 TGTGCCAGCTCACCACCCAGGGGGGACTCTGGAAACACCATATATTTT CASSPPRGDSGNTIYF
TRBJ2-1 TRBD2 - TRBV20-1 TGCAGTGCTAGTAGGGCGGGAGGGATCGACAATGAGCAGTTCTTC CSASRAGGIDNEQFF
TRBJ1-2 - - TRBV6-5 TGTGCCAGCAGTTCCGATTCAGGGTATGGGGGCTACACCTTC CASSSDSGYGGYTF
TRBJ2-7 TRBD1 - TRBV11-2 TGTGCCAGCAGCTTCAGACAGGGAGACTCCTACGAGCAGTACTTC CASSFRQGDSYEQYF
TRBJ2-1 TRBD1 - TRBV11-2 TGTGCCAGCAGCAACCCACAGGGGAACCCTTACAATGAGCAGTTCTTC CASSNPQGNPYNEQFF
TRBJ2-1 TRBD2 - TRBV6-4 TGTGCCAGCAGTGAAACTAGCGGCGCCTCCTACAATGAGCAGTTCTTC CASSETSGASYNEQFF
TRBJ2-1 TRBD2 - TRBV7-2 TGTGCCAGCAGCCCGACCGGGACTAGCGGGAGAAATGAGCAGTTCTTC CASSPTGTSGRNEQFF
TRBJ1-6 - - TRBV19 TGTGCCAGTAGTATGACGACAAATTCACCCCTCCACTTT CASSMTTNSPLHF
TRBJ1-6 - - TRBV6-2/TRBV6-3 TGTGCCAGCAGTTACCCCGGAGGTCCTTCACCCCTCCACTTT CASSYPGGPSPLHF
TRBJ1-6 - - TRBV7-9 TGTGCCAGCAGCCCGCGAGCCGGGAACAATTCACCCCTCCACTTT CASSPRAGNNSPLHF
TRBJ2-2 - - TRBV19 TGTGCCAGTACCTCTTCCCACGGAGCCACCGGGGAGCTGTTTTTT CASTSSHGATGELFF
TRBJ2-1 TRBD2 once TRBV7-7 TGTGCTAGCAGCTTACTAGCGGGAGGGAACAATGAGCAGTTCTTC CASSLLAGGNNEQFF
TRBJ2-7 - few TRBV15 TGTGCCACCAGCACCTTCGGGGGCTACGAGCAGTACTTC CATSTFGGYEQYF
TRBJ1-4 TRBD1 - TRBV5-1 TGCGCCAGCAGCTCCGGGACAGGGAGGAATGAAAAACTGTTTTTT CASSSGTGRNEKLFF
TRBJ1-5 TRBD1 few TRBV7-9 TGTGCCAGCAGCTTCACCGCCGGGGACAGGGTTGGCAATCAGCCCCAGCATTTT CASSFTAGDRVGNQPQHF
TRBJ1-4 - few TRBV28 TGTGCCAGCAGTTTGGCCGGGACTGATGAAAAACTGTTTTTT CASSLAGTDEKLFF
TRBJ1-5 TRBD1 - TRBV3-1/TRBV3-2 TGTGCCAACAGCCTAGGGACAGGGGGCAATCAGCCCCAGCATTTT CANSLGTGGNQPQHF
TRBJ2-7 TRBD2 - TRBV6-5 TGTGCCAGCAAGCAGGTTACTAGCGGGGTCTACGAGCAGTACTTC CASKQVTSGVYEQYF
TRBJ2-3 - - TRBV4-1 TGCGCCAGCAGCCAAGATACTAGCACAGATACGCAGTATTTT CASSQDTSTDTQYF